These T cell receptor beta chains were read from a single sample in a study of untreated major depressive disorder. Using immunoSEQ multiplex PCR, the repertoire was profiled, and TCRdb retains in-frame clones only, with some absent. There are tens of thousands of clones in the sample; around 93% occur only once, and about 0.31% lies in the top ten. Material for sequencing was CD4+ T cells from PBMCs. These receptor sequences come from a man aged 30-40 years in good health. Each CDR3 is given with its conserved first and last residue.

>TRBV5-6
CASSPYPQETQYF
>TRBV5-6
CASSRYDRAYSGELFF
>TRBV13
CASSLKPGTSGKNEQFF
>TRBV25-1
CASSLRAGRQYF
>TRBV10-3
CAMGTSGRYNEQFF
>TRBV25-1
CASSEWWTAGNTIYF
>TRBV6-5
CASSFSGQGGNQPQHF
>TRBV4-2
CASSRGQAGEPQHF
>TRBV5-4
CASSFTGNYGYTF
>TRBV29-1
CSVQTGYTYEQYF
>TRBV18
CASSPRTSGSGYEQYF
>TRBV7-8
CASSRDGGRQPQHF
>TRBV5-6
CASSPVGGHGYTF
>TRBV7-8
CASSPPLRAGGNTIYF